The 17 T cell receptor beta chains below all came from one sample that was sequenced in a study of regulatory T cells in long-lasting Graves disease. Building the TCR beta libraries relied on iRepertoire HTBI primers, and CDR3 regions underwent Arm-PCR. TCRdb itself ran the multiplex PCR reads through MiXCR, one entry per CDR3 protein. Of about 500,000 distinct CDR3 sequences listed, about 17% were seen once; the top ten hold 10% to 15%. Regarding time point: newly diagnosed GD, antithyroid drugs for less than 3 months. The authors made the TCR library using RNA they extracted from PBMCs. In addition, the sample was reused for a study of T cells in Graves' hyperthyroidism and ophthalmopathy.

Source: peripheral blood mononuclear cells (PBMCs), taken at new diagnosis, from a patient treated with antithyroid drugs. All receptors come from a man aged 35 to 55 with Graves disease.

This clonotype was seen ten or more times. This chain's CDR3 is CATSLAGGKNEQFF. CDR3 sequence (DNA): TGCGCCACTTCACTAGCGGGAGGAAAAAATGAGCAGTTCTTC. The chain uses TRBV5-1 and TRBJ2-1; TRBD2 aligns across 12 bases. The CDR3 spans 14 residues. The ends lost 9 bases at V and 7 bases at J; junction bases unmatched: 8. Germline V gene lookup returns CDR1 SGHRS and CDR2 YFSETQ.

The chain joins TRBV6-9 to TRBJ2-1; 7 nucleotides align to TRBD1. The CDR3 totals 16 residues. Germline V lookup: CDR1 MNHGY, CDR2 SVAAGI. Trimming removed 3 bases from V and 3 bases from J; junction bases left unmatched: 8. CDR3 nucleotide sequence: TGTGCCAGCAGTTACGCCGGACAGGCCTACTACAATGAGCAGTTCTTC. Translation: CASSYAGQAYYNEQFF.

This clonotype occurred many times. The rearrangement links TRBV28 to TRBJ2-5; D unresolved. CDR3 length equals 12 residues. The germline gives CDR1 MDHEN, CDR2 SYDVKM. Trimming cost V 5 bases and J 5 bases, with 9 bases left between them. CDR3 loop: CASSGVGETQYF. The CDR3 DNA sequence: TGTGCCAGCAGTGGCGTGGGGGAGACCCAGTACTTC.

In this sample, this clonotype turned up many times. This chain links TRBV28 with TRBJ2-2; D uncertain. The CDR3 sequence is 14 residues long. Germline CDR1 reads MDHEN; CDR2 reads SYDVKM. Trimming pared 6 bases from V and 0 bases from J, leaving 8 bases between. CDR3 coding DNA: TGTGCCAGCAGGGTCGGAACGAACACCGGGGAGCTGTTTTTT. Residues: CASRVGTNTGELFF.

This clonotype was seen at least ten times. This chain joins TRBV10-2 and TRBJ2-7, with 9 positions matching TRBD2. The ends lost 10 bases at V and 5 bases at J; junction bases unmatched: 9. This CDR3 is 13 amino acids long. Germline lookup yields CDR1 WSHSY and CDR2 SAAADI. The CDR3 loop is CATKTIAGDEQYF. DNA of the CDR3: TGCGCCACTAAAACTATAGCGGGAGACGAGCAGTACTTC.

This clonotype was detected ten times or more. The chain employs TRBV20-1 and TRBJ2-3, with a tentative D call TRBD2 (5 bases). Trimming pared 7 bases from V and 3 bases from J, leaving 11 bases between. The length of the CDR3 is 12 residues. The germline CDR1 and CDR2 sequences are DFQATT and SNEGSKA (reference sequence). CDR3 DNA: TGCAGTGTTGGCGGGCAGACAGATACGCAGTATTTT. Its protein product is CSVGGQTDTQYF.

This clonotype was counted only a few times. CDR3 sequence (DNA): TGTGCCAGCTCGCCTTCGGGACTAGTGTTAGAGACCCAGTACTTC. Translated: CASSPSGLVLETQYF. The V gene is TRBV18, the J gene TRBJ2-5; 8 bases align to TRBD2. Trimming cost V 6 bases and J 4 bases; bases outside gene matches: 10. Germline V CDR1 and CDR2: KGHSH, LQKENI. The CDR3 runs to 15 residues.

This clonotype has a count of ten or more. The rearrangement uses TRBV9 and TRBJ2-3; the D is unclear. Germline V gene sequence: CDR1 SGDLS, CDR2 YYNGEE. CDR3 length: 14 amino acids. The V gene lost 3 bases and the J gene lost 4 bases, with 12 bases spanning the gap. The CDR3 DNA follows: TGTGCCAGCAGCGAAAGCCCGGCCGCAGATACGCAGTATTTT. It yields the protein CASSESPAADTQYF. The variable domain in full, with the rest retrieved from reference TRBV9 and TRBJ2-3, is DSGVTQTPKHLITATGQRVTLRCSPRSGDLSVYWYQQSLDQGLQFLIQYYNGEERAKGNILERFSAQQFPDLHSELNLSSLELGDSALYFCASSESPAADTQYFGPGTRLTVL.

This chain connects TRBV2 to TRBJ2-5, with TRBD2 matching 11 bases. Germline V gives CDR1 SNHLY, CDR2 FYNNEI. The CDR3 covers 16 residues. With 6 bases clipped from V and 4 bases from J, the junction kept 10 bases outside the gene matches. The chain's CDR3 is CASSLTPLAGVETQYF. The CDR3 coding sequence is TGTGCCAGCAGCTTAACCCCACTAGCGGGAGTAGAGACCCAGTACTTC.

The count of this clonotype is one. The CDR3 reads CASSQRASEAFF. CDR3 sequence (DNA): TGCGCCAGCAGCCAGAGGGCTTCTGAAGCTTTCTTT. This chain uses TRBV4-1 with TRBJ1-1, with no clear D. Trimming took 3 bases from V and 6 from J, leaving 8 bases between them. CDR3 length: 12 amino acids. Germline V gene data show CDR1 as MGHRA and CDR2 as YSYEKL.

This rearrangement joins TRBV10-3 to TRBJ2-1; 8 bases line up with TRBD2. The germline V gene has CDR1 ENHRY and CDR2 SYGVKD. V shed 4 bases and J 5 bases; nucleotides not matched to a gene: 13. This CDR3 is built from 17 residues. The CDR3 loop reads CAISGSLSGSSHNEQFF. The CDR3 DNA reads as TGTGCCATCAGTGGGAGTTTAAGCGGGAGTTCTCACAATGAGCAGTTCTTC.

This clonotype was counted many times. The chain combines TRBV5-1 with TRBJ2-3; possible D gene TRBD1, 6 bases. CDR1 is SGHRS, CDR2 YFSETQ, per germline. Trimming shortened V by 2 bases and J by 0 bases, and 13 bases separated the two germline ends. The CDR3 contains 16 residues. CDR3 loop: CASSFQIRGSTDTQYF. The CDR3 DNA is TGCGCCAGCAGCTTTCAGATCAGGGGAAGCACAGATACGCAGTATTTT.

This clonotype has just a few counts. The J gene is TRBJ2-6, the V gene TRBV28; D is perhaps TRBD1 (5 bases). The germline CDR1 and CDR2 sequences are MDHEN and SYDVKM. This CDR3 is 13 amino acids long. The V and J ends lost 8 bases and 2 bases respectively, with 7 bases between them. The CDR3: CASQGPGANVLTF. The CDR3 DNA is TGTGCCAGCCAGGGCCCTGGGGCCAACGTCCTGACTTTC.

The rearrangement uses TRBV12-5 and TRBJ2-6; D remains ambiguous. CDR3 size: 13 residues. Trimming removed 1 base from V and 3 bases from J, with 1 base in between. In germline, CDR1 is LGHNT, CDR2 FRNRAP. DNA for the CDR3: TGTGCTAGTGGTTTGGGTGGGGCCAACGTCCTGACTTTC. This translates into CASGLGGANVLTF.

Turning to this clonotype: This may arise from a read error, as a much more abundant clone is one base away. This sequence joins TRBV6-2 or TRBV6-3 and TRBJ2-5, with 9 nucleotides matching TRBD1. The germline V gene has CDR1 MNHEY and CDR2 SVGEGT. The CDR3 length is 17 residues. With V trimmed by 4 bases and J by 9 bases, 18 bases remained unmatched. The CDR3 protein is CASSSRGTGRRGEPQYF. The CDR3 nucleotides are TGTGCCAGCAGTTCCCGAGGGACAGGGCGTCGCGGGGAGCCCCAGTACTTC.

This clonotype appeared a few times. The V call is TRBV6-2 or TRBV6-3, the J call TRBJ2-3; TRBD2 matches at 11 bases. The germline V gene encodes CDR1 MNHEY and CDR2 SVGEGT. With V trimmed by 7 bases and J by 4 bases, 7 bases remained unmatched. This CDR3 region has 15 residues. CDR3 in amino acids: CASILAGVGADTQYF. CDR3 bases: TGTGCCAGCATACTAGCGGGAGTGGGTGCAGATACGCAGTATTTT.

This clonotype was detected many times. CDR3 coding DNA: TGTGCCAGCACCGGGGACGGATGGAGCTCCTACAATGAGCAGTTCTTC. It codes for CASTGDGWSSYNEQFF. The chain links TRBV12-3 or TRBV12-4 to TRBJ2-1, with D perhaps given as TRBD1 or TRBD2 (5 bases each). V shed 7 bases and J shed 0 bases, with 16 bases lying between them. The length of the CDR3 is 16 residues.